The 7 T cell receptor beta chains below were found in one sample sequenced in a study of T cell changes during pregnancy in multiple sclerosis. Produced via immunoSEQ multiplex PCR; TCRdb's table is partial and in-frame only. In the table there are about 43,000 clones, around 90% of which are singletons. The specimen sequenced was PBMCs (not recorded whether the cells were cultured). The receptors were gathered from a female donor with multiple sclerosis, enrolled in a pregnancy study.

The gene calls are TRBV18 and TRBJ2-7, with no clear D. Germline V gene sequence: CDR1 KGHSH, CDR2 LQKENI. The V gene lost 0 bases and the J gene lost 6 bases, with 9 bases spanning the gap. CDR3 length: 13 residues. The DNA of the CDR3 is TGTGCCAGCTCACCACCGGCAACGGGCGAGCAGTACTTC. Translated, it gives CASSPPATGEQYF.

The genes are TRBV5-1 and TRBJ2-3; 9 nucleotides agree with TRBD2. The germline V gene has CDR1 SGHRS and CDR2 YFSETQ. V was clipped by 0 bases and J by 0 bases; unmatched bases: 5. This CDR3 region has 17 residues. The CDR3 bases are TGCGCCAGCAGCTTGGGGACTAGCGCGCCCAGCACAGATACGCAGTATTTT. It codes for CASSLGTSAPSTDTQYF.

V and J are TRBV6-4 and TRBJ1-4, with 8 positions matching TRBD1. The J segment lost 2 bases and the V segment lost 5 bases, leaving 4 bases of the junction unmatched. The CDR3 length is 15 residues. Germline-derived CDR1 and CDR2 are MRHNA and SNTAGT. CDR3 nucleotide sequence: TGTGCCAGCAGTTTGGGGACAGGCACTAATGAAAAACTGTTTTTT. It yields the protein CASSLGTGTNEKLFF.

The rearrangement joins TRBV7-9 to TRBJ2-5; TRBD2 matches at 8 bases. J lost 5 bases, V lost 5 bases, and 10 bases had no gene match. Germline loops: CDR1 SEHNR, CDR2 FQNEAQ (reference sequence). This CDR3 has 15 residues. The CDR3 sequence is CASSLGLAGGETQYF. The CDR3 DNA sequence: TGTGCCAGCAGCCTCGGGCTGGCGGGGGGCGAGACCCAGTACTTC.

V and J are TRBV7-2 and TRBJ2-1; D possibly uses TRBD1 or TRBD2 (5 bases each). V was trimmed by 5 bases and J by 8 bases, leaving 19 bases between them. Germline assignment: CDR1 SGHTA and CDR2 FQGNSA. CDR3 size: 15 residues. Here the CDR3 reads CASSPDIGSRDEQFF. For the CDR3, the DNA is TGTGCCAGCAGCCCAGATATTGGGAGCAGGGATGAGCAGTTCTTC.

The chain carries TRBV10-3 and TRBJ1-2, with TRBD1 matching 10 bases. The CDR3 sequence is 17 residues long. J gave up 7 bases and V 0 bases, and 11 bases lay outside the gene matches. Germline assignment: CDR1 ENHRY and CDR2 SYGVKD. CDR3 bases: TGTGCCATCAGTGAGTCTAGGGACAGGGGATCTTTATCTGGCTACACCTTC. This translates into CAISESRDRGSLSGYTF.

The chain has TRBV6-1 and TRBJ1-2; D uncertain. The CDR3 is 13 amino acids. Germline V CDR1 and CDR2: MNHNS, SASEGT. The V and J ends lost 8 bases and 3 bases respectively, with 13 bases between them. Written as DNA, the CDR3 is TGTGCCAGCCAAGGACGGATTCACTATGGCTACACCTTC. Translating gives CASQGRIHYGYTF.